Below, one T cell receptor (beta chain) is given with its context. Its antigen remains unidentified. The record originates from a study of T cells after yellow fever vaccination. TCRdb processed the 5' RACE reads anew with MiXCR; each CDR3 protein has one entry. The profile shows 200,000 to 300,000 distinct CDR3 sequences, approximately 12% of them singletons. Study-wide results and limits: Weaker overall was a secondary response that nonetheless peaked faster, on day 5 versus 15. Reappearance after the booster was seen for most primary-vaccination clones, at 96% CD4 and 80% to 90% CD8. Abundant contaminating clonotypes from the bulk population could appear in FACS-sorted repertoires. Relatively few clonotypes were ones that appeared in both CD4 and CD8 compartments.

This CDR3 is built from 14 residues. Trimming removed 0 bases from V and 6 bases from J, with 10 bases in between. The germline V gene encodes CDR1 SGHRS and CDR2 YFSETQ. The chain joins TRBV5-1 to TRBJ2-4; D possibly corresponds to TRBD2 (5 bases). Sequenced material: CD4+ T cells sorted from PBMCs, taken 45 days after the yellow fever booster vaccination. The TCR originated in a man aged 25 to 40 who received the YFV17D yellow fever vaccine. The DNA of the CDR3 is TGCGCCAGCAGCTTGGGAGAGGGTGGAAACATTCAGTACTTC. Encoded protein: CASSLGEGGNIQYF.